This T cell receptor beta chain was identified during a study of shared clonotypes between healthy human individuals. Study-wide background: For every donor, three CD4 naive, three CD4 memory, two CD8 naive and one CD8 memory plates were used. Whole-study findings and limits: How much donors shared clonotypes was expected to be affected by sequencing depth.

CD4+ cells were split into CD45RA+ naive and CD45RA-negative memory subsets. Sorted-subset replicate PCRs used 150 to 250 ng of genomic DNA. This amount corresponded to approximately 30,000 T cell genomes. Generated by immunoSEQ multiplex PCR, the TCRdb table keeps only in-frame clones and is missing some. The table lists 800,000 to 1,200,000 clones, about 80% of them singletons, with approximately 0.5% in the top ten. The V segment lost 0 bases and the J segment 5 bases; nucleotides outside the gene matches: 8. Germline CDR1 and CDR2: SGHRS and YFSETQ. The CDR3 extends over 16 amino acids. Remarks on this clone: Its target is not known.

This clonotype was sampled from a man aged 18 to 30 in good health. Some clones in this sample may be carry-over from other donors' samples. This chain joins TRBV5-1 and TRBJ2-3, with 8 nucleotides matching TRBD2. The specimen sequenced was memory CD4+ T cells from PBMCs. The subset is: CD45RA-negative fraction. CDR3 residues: CASSLAGSGMGDTQYF. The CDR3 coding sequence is TGCGCCAGCAGCTTGGCTGGTAGCGGGATGGGAGATACGCAGTATTTT.